Included here is one T cell receptor (beta chain) sequence, with context. No antigen is known for it. This sample stems from a study of CD8+ T cells in alopecia areata. The study's findings and limits: When scalp samples are sequenced, resident alphabeta T cells of normal skin are also captured. Lesional scalp, especially alopecia totalis/universalis, showed higher clonality than normal scalp.

Extraction and reverse transcription of RNA yielded cDNA as the sequencing template. Only in-frame clones appear in the TCRdb table, and some are missing; sequencing was by immunoSEQ multiplex PCR. Counted here are under 150,000 clones, about 46% occurring once; the ten biggest clones make up over 9.5%. The investigators collected lesional scalp punch biopsies and peripheral blood from alopecia areata patients. Researchers picked out CD4+ and CD8+ T cells from PBMCs by sorting. J gave up 1 base and V 0 bases, and 10 bases lay outside the gene matches. Germline V lookup: CDR1 MGHRA, CDR2 YSYEKL. This CDR3 is 18 amino acids long.

The chain has TRBV4-1 and TRBJ2-3; 7 bases are a match to TRBD2. The receptor comes from a human donor with alopecia areata. The sequencing sample was made of NKG2D-low CD8+ T cells sorted from blood. DNA for the CDR3: TGCGCCAGCAGCCAAGATCCCCATAGCGGGTACGGCACAGATACGCAGTATTTT. This codes for CASSQDPHSGYGTDTQYF.